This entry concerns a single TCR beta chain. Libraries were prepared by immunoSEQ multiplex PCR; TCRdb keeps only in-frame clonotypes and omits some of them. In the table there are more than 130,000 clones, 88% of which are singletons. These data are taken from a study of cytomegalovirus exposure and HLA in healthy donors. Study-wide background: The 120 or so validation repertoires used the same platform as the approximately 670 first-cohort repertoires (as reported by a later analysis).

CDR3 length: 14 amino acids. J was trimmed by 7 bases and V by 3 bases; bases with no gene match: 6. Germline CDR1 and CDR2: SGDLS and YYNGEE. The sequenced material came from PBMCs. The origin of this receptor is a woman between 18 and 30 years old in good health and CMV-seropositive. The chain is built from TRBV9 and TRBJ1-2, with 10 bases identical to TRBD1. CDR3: CASSAGQGLIGYTF. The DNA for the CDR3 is TGTGCCAGCAGCGCGGGACAGGGGCTTATTGGCTACACCTTC.